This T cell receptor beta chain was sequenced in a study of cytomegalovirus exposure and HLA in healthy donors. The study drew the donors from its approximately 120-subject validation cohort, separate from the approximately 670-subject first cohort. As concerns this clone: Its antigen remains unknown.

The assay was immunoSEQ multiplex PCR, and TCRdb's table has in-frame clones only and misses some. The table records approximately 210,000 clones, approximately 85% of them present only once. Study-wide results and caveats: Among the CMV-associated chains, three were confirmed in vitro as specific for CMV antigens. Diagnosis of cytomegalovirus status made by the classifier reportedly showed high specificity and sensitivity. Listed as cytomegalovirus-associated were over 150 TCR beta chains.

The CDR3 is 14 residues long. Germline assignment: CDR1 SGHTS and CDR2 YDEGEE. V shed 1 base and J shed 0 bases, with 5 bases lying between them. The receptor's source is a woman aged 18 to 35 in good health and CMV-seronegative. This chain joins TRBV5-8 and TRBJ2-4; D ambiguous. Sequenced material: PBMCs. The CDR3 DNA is TGTGCCAGCAGCTTGTACATAGCCAAAAACATTCAGTACTTC. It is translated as CASSLYIAKNIQYF.